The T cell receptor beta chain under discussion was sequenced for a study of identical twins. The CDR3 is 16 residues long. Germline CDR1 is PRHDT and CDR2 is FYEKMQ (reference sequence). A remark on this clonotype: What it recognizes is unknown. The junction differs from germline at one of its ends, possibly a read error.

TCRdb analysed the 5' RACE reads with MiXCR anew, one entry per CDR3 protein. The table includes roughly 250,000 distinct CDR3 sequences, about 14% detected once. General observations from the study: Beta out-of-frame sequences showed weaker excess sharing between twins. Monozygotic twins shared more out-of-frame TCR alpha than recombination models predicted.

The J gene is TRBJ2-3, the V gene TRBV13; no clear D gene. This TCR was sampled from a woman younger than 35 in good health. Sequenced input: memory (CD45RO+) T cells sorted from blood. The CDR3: CAGSLGGGRRTDTQYF. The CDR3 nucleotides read TGTGCCGGCAGCTTAGGCGGTGGGCGGCGCACAGATACGCAGTATTTT. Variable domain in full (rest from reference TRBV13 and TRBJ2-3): AAGVIQSPRHLIKEKRETATLKCYPIPRHDTVYWYQQGPGQDPQFLISFYEKMQSDKGSIPDRFSAQQFSDYHSELNMSSLELGDSALYFCAGSLGGGRRTDTQYFGPGTRLTVL.